The 19 T cell receptor beta chains given below trace back to one sample, sequenced in a study of blood T cell repertoires in COVID-19. Generated by immunoSEQ multiplex PCR, the TCRdb table keeps only in-frame clones and is missing some. The sample includes a few hundred thousand clones, 70% to 90% of them seen just once. Sequencing was carried out using PBMCs or T cells enriched from blood (not recorded which). The receptors come from a woman in her twenties or thirties who had recovered from COVID-19.

Only one count was recorded for this clone. The chain combines TRBV6-6 with TRBJ1-3; 7 positions agree with TRBD1. The trim removed 5 bases at V and 4 bases at J, leaving 8 bases unmatched. This CDR3 contains 15 residues. CDR1 MNHNY and CDR2 SVGAGI come from the germline V gene (reference sequence). CDR3 loop: CASSLTGVGGNTIYF. CDR3 DNA: TGTGCCAGCAGTCTTACAGGGGTAGGGGGAAACACCATATATTTT.

The rearrangement links TRBV5-3 to TRBJ2-5; a possible D gene is TRBD2 (5 bases). TRBV5-3 is recorded as an ORF, its role being uncertain. The V end lost 3 bases, the J end lost 5 bases, and 11 bases lay between the germline ends. This CDR3 is built from 13 residues. The CDR3 DNA sequence: TGTGCCAGAAGCTCTTGCAGAGGGGAGACCCAGTACTTC. Amino acids: CARSSCRGETQYF.

J is TRBJ1-5 and V is TRBV3-1 (or the pseudogene TRBV3-2); D is uncertain. The CDR3 consists of 15 residues. Germline V gene data show CDR1 as LGHDT and CDR2 as YNNKEL (reference sequence). V was cut by 0 bases and J by 5 bases, with 11 bases left in between. CDR3 amino acids: CASSQDSVTDQPQHF. CDR3 nucleotide sequence: TGTGCCAGCAGCCAAGATTCGGTTACGGATCAGCCCCAGCATTTT.

The chain employs TRBV5-6 and TRBJ1-2; D may be TRBD1 (6 bases). The CDR3 consists of 14 residues. The germline V gene encodes CDR1 SGHDT and CDR2 YYEEEE. V was pared by 0 bases and J by 4 bases, with 10 bases between. CDR3 nucleotides: TGTGCCAGCAGCTTGGGACAGGAGTTCTATGGCTACACCTTC. Amino acid sequence: CASSLGQEFYGYTF.

This chain uses TRBV27 with TRBJ2-7; maybe TRBD1 (6 bases). Trimming stripped 5 bases from V and 2 bases from J, with 13 bases between. Germline V CDR1 and CDR2: MNHEY, SMNVEV (reference sequence). The CDR3 loop spans 14 amino acids. The CDR3 loop reads CASSPKTGTYEQYF. The CDR3 DNA follows: TGTGCCAGCAGTCCGAAGACAGGAACCTACGAGCAGTACTTC.

V and J are TRBV9 and TRBJ1-3, with 9 bases aligning to TRBD1. Germline V gene lookup returns CDR1 SGDLS and CDR2 YYNGEE. The CDR3 is 16 amino acids. J gave up 6 bases and V 3 bases, and 10 bases lay outside the gene matches. Here the CDR3 DNA reads TGTGCCAGCAGCGAGTCCTCCGGGACAGGGCAAAACACCATATATTTT. This encodes CASSESSGTGQNTIYF.

The chain has TRBV29-1 and TRBJ1-2, with D perhaps matching TRBD1 (6 bases). This CDR3 has 12 amino acids. V was pared by 3 bases and J by 4 bases, with 9 bases between. The germline V gene has CDR1 SQVTM and CDR2 ANQGSEA. For the CDR3, the DNA is TGCAGCGTTGACAGGGGCATCTATGGCTACACCTTC. It translates to CSVDRGIYGYTF.

The chain carries TRBV6-4 and TRBJ2-1, with D uncertain. This CDR3 is built from 11 residues. The V and J ends lost 10 bases and 2 bases respectively, with 6 bases between them. Germline V gene sequence: CDR1 MRHNA, CDR2 SNTAGT. CDR3: CANSAYNEQFF. CDR3 nucleotide sequence: TGTGCCAACTCGGCCTACAATGAGCAGTTCTTC.

The V call is TRBV6-6, the J call TRBJ2-2, with 8 bases fitting TRBD1. Germline CDR1 and CDR2: MNHNY and SVGAGI (reference sequence). V shed 5 bases and J 3 bases; nucleotides not matched to a gene: 11. The length of the CDR3 is 17 residues. CDR3 DNA sequence: TGTGCCAGCAGTCGGATTGACAGGGGTTTGGACACCGGGGAGCTGTTTTTT. As protein: CASSRIDRGLDTGELFF.

The V and J genes are TRBV4-3 and TRBJ2-5, with D tentatively TRBD2 (7 bases). With 1 base removed from V and 6 bases from J, the gap between germline ends came to 12 bases. The CDR3 is 14 amino acids. Germline assignment: CDR1 LGHNA and CDR2 YSLEER. CDR3 coding DNA: TGCGCCAGCAGCCAAGCCTGGGGGGGCCAGACCCAGTACTTC. Translation: CASSQAWGGQTQYF.

V gene TRBV30 combines with J gene TRBJ2-3; tentatively, D is TRBD2 (5 bases). Looked up from germline, CDR1 is GTSNPN and CDR2 is SVGIG (reference sequence). CDR3 length: 15 amino acids. Trimming removed 0 bases at V and 2 bases at J, with 12 bases between. The CDR3 DNA reads as TGTGCCTGGAGTGTACGCGGAGGCCACACAGATACGCAGTATTTT. Amino acids: CAWSVRGGHTDTQYF.

J is TRBJ1-2 and V is TRBV4-1; D call uncertain. Germline V gene sequence: CDR1 MGHRA, CDR2 YSYEKL. Deletions cut 1 base from V and 8 bases from J, with 11 bases between. This CDR3 spans 13 amino acids. CDR3 residues: CASSQASRLGYTF. The CDR3 DNA reads as TGCGCCAGCAGCCAAGCCTCAAGACTAGGCTACACCTTC.

The chain has TRBV6-6 and TRBJ1-2; TRBD1 agrees at 7 bases. The V gene end was trimmed by 6 bases and the J gene end by 2 bases; junction bases not matched to a gene: 9. The CDR3 spans 15 residues. The V gene's germline CDR1 is MNHNY and CDR2 SVGAGI (reference sequence). The CDR3 region is CASRKGQIVNYGYTF. CDR3 nucleotide sequence: TGTGCCAGCAGGAAGGGACAGATCGTAAACTATGGCTACACCTTC.

This clone was seen a few times. The chain joins TRBV5-1 to TRBJ1-2; TRBD1 is a possible D gene (6 bases). With 3 bases removed from V and 4 bases from J, the gap between germline ends came to 19 bases. The germline V gene encodes CDR1 SGHRS and CDR2 YFSETQ. This CDR3 is 16 amino acids long. CDR3 protein: CASSYNLDSPSYGYTF. Written as DNA, the CDR3 is TGCGCCAGCAGCTATAACTTGGACAGCCCCTCCTATGGCTACACCTTC.

V and J are TRBV19 and TRBJ1-1, with D possibly being TRBD1 (5 bases). Germline V lookup: CDR1 LNHDA, CDR2 SQIVND (reference sequence). V lost 2 bases to trimming and J lost 1 base, with 5 bases between them. The CDR3 spans 13 residues. The CDR3: CASSITGNTEAFF. The CDR3 nucleotides are TGTGCCAGTAGTATAACAGGGAACACTGAAGCTTTCTTT.

The chain is built from TRBV11-3 and TRBJ2-5, with TRBD1 matching over 7 bases. CDR1 is SGHNT, CDR2 YENEEA, per germline. The CDR3 consists of 14 residues. V shed 4 bases, J shed 1 base, and the junction held 3 bases outside the gene matches. CDR3 in amino acids: CASSSGTAQETQYF. The CDR3 nucleotides are TGTGCCAGCAGCTCCGGGACAGCCCAAGAGACCCAGTACTTC.

CDR3 sequence reads: CSASQLAKVGVYGYTF. For the CDR3, the DNA is TGCAGTGCTAGTCAGCTAGCGAAAGTTGGGGTCTATGGCTACACCTTC. The chain is built from TRBV20-1 and TRBJ1-2; D gene unclear. V was clipped by 3 bases and J by 4 bases, with 21 bases between them. The CDR3 consists of 16 residues. From germline, CDR1 is DFQATT and CDR2 SNEGSKA (reference sequence).

This chain joins TRBV29-1 and TRBJ1-3, with D hard to call. The CDR3 covers 11 residues. V was trimmed by 7 bases and J by 3 bases, leaving 7 bases between them. Germline values: CDR1 SQVTM, CDR2 ANQGSEA. As DNA, the CDR3 is TGCAGCGGGCACAGTGGAAACACCATATATTTT. It yields the protein CSGHSGNTIYF.

The rearrangement links TRBV5-6 to TRBJ1-3, with a tentative D call TRBD1 (6 bases). The V end lost 3 bases, the J end lost 1 base, and 20 bases lay between the germline ends. Germline V gene sequence: CDR1 SGHDT, CDR2 YYEEEE. The CDR3 consists of 18 residues. CDR3 protein: CASSSSTRVRGSGNTIYF. CDR3 nucleotide sequence: TGTGCCAGCAGCTCCTCCACCCGAGTCAGGGGATCTGGAAACACCATATATTTT.